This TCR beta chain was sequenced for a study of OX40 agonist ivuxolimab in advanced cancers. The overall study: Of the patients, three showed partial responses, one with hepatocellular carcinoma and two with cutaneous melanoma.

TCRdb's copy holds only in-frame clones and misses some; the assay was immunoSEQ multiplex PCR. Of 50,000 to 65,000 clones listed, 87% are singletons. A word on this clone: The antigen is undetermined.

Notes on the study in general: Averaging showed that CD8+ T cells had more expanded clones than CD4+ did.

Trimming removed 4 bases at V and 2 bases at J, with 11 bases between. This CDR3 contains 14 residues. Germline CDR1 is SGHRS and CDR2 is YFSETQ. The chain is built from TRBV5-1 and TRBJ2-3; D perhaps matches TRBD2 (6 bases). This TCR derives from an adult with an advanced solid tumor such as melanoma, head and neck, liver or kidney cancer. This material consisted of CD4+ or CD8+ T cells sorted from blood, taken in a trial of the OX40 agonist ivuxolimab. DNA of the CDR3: TGCGCCAGCAGCGCGGGGACTGCCACAGATACGCAGTATTTT. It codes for CASSAGTATDTQYF.